These 30 T cell receptor beta chains share one sample of origin, sequenced in a study of identical twins. Using its own MiXCR run on the 5' RACE reads, TCRdb lists one record per CDR3 protein. This sample yields nearly 900,000 distinct CDR3 sequences, of which about 12% are seen a single time; around 1.5% belongs to the top ten. These data also formed part of another study, on yellow fever vaccine responses in identical twins.

Input material: PBMCs. The origin of the receptors is a woman between 18 and 30 years old in good health.

About this clonotype: Relative to the germline gene, one junction end is altered; a read error may explain this. J is TRBJ2-1 and V is TRBV24-1, with 8 bases fitting TRBD1. The CDR3 has 14 residues. CDR1 and CDR2 from the germline V gene are KGHDR and SFDVKD. The CDR3 here is CATSEGRTGLNKVF. CDR3 DNA sequence: TGTGCCACCAGTGAGGGAAGGACAGGGCTGAATAAGGTCTTC.

The chain combines TRBV6-5 with TRBJ2-7; either TRBD1 or TRBD2 may fit D (5 bases each). Trimming took off 3 bases at V and 2 bases at J, with 14 bases between the two ends. The CDR3 totals 15 residues. CDR1 and CDR2 from the germline V gene are MNHEY and SVGAGI. CDR3 sequence: CASSYLPTGPYEQYF. CDR3 coding DNA: TGTGCCAGCAGTTATCTGCCGACGGGACCCTACGAGCAGTACTTC.

This clonotype came up once. The chain joins TRBV27 to TRBJ2-5, with 11 bases that match TRBD1. The CDR3 extends over 16 amino acids. Germline trimming cut 4 bases from V and 2 bases from J; bases unmatched to any gene: 6. Per the germline V gene, CDR1 is MNHEY and CDR2 is SMNVEV (reference sequence). As DNA, the CDR3 is TGTGCCAGCAGTTCGGGGGACAGGGGGTTACAAGAGACCCAGTACTTC. It specifies CASSSGDRGLQETQYF.

This chain links TRBV6-1 with TRBJ2-3, with 7 bases that match TRBD2. CDR3 size: 14 residues. The germline gives CDR1 MNHNS, CDR2 SASEGT. V shed 3 bases and J 0 bases; nucleotides not matched to a gene: 0. CDR3: CASSDGRSTDTQYF. Here the CDR3 DNA reads TGTGCCAGCAGTGACGGGAGGAGCACAGATACGCAGTATTTT.

V is TRBV29-1 and J is TRBJ2-5; 8 positions match TRBD1. Germline trimming cut 4 bases from V and 3 bases from J; bases unmatched to any gene: 4. This CDR3 comprises 13 residues. In germline, CDR1 is SQVTM, CDR2 ANQGSEA. The CDR3 spells CSVGPGGEETQYF. DNA for the CDR3: TGCAGCGTTGGCCCAGGGGGCGAAGAGACCCAGTACTTC.

The chain combines TRBV11-2 with TRBJ2-2; D may correspond to TRBD1 or TRBD2 (5 bases each). The length of the CDR3 is 15 residues. Germline CDR1 SGHAT, CDR2 FQNNGV. The V end lost 3 bases, the J end lost 6 bases, and 14 bases lay between the germline ends. In DNA form, the CDR3 reads TGTGCCAGCAGCTTTCAGGGAGTGGGGTCCGGGGAGCTGTTTTTT. It yields the protein CASSFQGVGSGELFF. The full variable domain, its missing parts supplied by reference TRBV11-2 and TRBJ2-2, is EAGVAQSPRYKIIEKRQSVAFWCNPISGHATLYWYQQILGQGPKLLIQFQNNGVVDDSQLPKDRFSAERLKGVDSTLKIQPAKLEDSAVYLCASSFQGVGSGELFFGEGSRLTVL.

The CDR3 DNA is TGTGCCAGCAGTTTGAGGGAATCCCCCGGGGAGCTGTTTTTT. Translating it yields CASSLRESPGELFF. The J gene is TRBJ2-2, the V gene TRBV5-5; weak D call: TRBD2 (5 bases). The CDR3 loop spans 14 amino acids. Germline V lookup: CDR1 SGHKS, CDR2 YYEKEE (reference sequence). V was clipped by 5 bases and J by 6 bases, with 14 bases between them. Variable domain in full (rest from reference TRBV5-5 and TRBJ2-2): DAGVTQSPTHLIKTRGQQVTLRCSPISGHKSVSWYQQVLGQGPQFIFQYYEKEERGRGNFPDRFSARQFPNYSSELNVNALLLGDSALYLCASSLRESPGELFFGEGSRLTVL.

This clonotype occurred many times. This sequence joins TRBV12-3 or TRBV12-4 and TRBJ2-1, with 10 positions matching TRBD2. The junction had 4 bases not matched to a gene; V was cut back by 5 bases and J by 3 bases. The CDR3 runs to 15 residues. Here the CDR3 DNA reads TGTGCCAGCAGTCCTAGCGGGAGCGTCTACAATGAGCAGTTCTTC. Translating gives CASSPSGSVYNEQFF.

This chain uses TRBV29-1 with TRBJ2-7; 9 bases align to TRBD2. Per germline, CDR1 SQVTM and CDR2 ANQGSEA. Trimming at V came to 4 bases and at J to 2 bases, leaving 6 bases not matched to a gene. CDR3 length: 14 amino acids. The DNA for the CDR3 is TGCAGCGTTGTTAGCGGGAGTGCGGCCTACGAGCAGTACTTC. Its protein is CSVVSGSAAYEQYF.

Only a few counts were recorded for this clonotype. This chain links TRBV29-1 with TRBJ2-1; no reliable D call. CDR1 and CDR2 (germline): SQVTM, ANQGSEA. V lost 1 base to trimming and J lost 2 bases, with 6 bases between them. The CDR3 consists of 13 residues. The CDR3 region is CSVEGRTYNEQFF. The CDR3 DNA reads TGCAGCGTTGAAGGGCGAACCTACAATGAGCAGTTCTTC.

The chain has TRBV10-2 and TRBJ1-2; possible D gene TRBD1, 5 bases. V dropped 0 bases and J dropped 14 bases, with 10 bases sitting between them. Per the germline V gene, CDR1 is WSHSY and CDR2 is SAAADI. This CDR3 contains 11 residues. CDR3 DNA: TGCGCCAGCAGTGAGTCTAGAGGGGCTACCTTC. Translation gives CASSESRGATF.

This clonotype appeared a few times. The genes are TRBV6-1 and TRBJ2-3; 7 bases agree with TRBD2. Germline lookup yields CDR1 MNHNS and CDR2 SASEGT. This CDR3 region has 14 residues. Trimming took 7 bases from V and 2 from J; bases not matched to a gene: 6. The CDR3 nucleotides read TGTGCCAGCATGGAAGGGGACTACACAGATACGCAGTATTTT. It yields the protein CASMEGDYTDTQYF.

V is TRBV20-1 and J is TRBJ2-7; 7 nucleotides agree with TRBD2. J gave up 3 bases and V 3 bases, and 8 bases lay outside the gene matches. Germline V gene data show CDR1 as DFQATT and CDR2 as SNEGSKA (reference sequence). The CDR3 length is 14 residues. CDR3 sequence (DNA): TGCAGTGCTAGTCCCGGGACTACCATCTACGAGCAGTACTTC. Translating it yields CSASPGTTIYEQYF.

The V gene is TRBV12-3 or TRBV12-4, the J gene TRBJ1-1; D is undetermined. This CDR3 region has 12 residues. Trimming left V 6 bases short and J 1 base short, with 6 bases between. The chain's CDR3 is CASSIKNTEAFF. The CDR3 nucleotides are TGTGCCAGCAGCATAAAGAACACTGAAGCTTTCTTT.

The genes are TRBV5-1 and TRBJ2-7, with D possibly matching TRBD1 (6 bases). Trimming left V 4 bases short and J 3 bases short, with 17 bases between. Germline V lookup: CDR1 SGHRS, CDR2 YFSETQ. CDR3 length equals 15 residues. CDR3: CASSPRGLGDYEQYV. The CDR3 DNA reads TGCGCCAGCAGCCCGAGGGGGTTAGGGGACTACGAGCAGTACGTC.

This clonotype was detected a few times. V usage is TRBV21-1 and J usage is TRBJ2-6. TRBV21-1 is labeled a pseudogene. CDR3 length equals 16 residues. Here the CDR3 DNA reads TGTGCCAGCAGCACTAGACCGAGCTCTGGGGCCAACGTCCTGACTTTC. Translated: CASSTRPSSGANVLTF.

The gene calls are TRBV3-1 and TRBJ2-1; TRBD2 matches at 10 bases. J lost 4 bases, V lost 4 bases, and 19 bases had no gene match. The germline gives CDR1 LGHDT, CDR2 YNNKEL (reference sequence). The length of the CDR3 is 20 residues. CDR3 residues: CASSRGLAGVATLLYNEQFF. The CDR3 DNA follows: TGTGCCAGCAGCCGGGGGCTAGCGGGAGTTGCCACACTGTTATACAATGAGCAGTTCTTC.

The table lists this clonotype with a few counts. This rearrangement joins TRBV24-1 to TRBJ2-1; 13 bases map to TRBD2. Trimming removed 4 bases from V and 6 bases from J; junction bases left unmatched: 5. Germline-derived CDR1 and CDR2 are KGHDR and SFDVKD. The CDR3 covers 16 residues. CDR3 coding DNA: TGTGCCACCAGTGACACGGGACTAGCGGGATCCAATGAGCAGTTCTTC. It codes for CATSDTGLAGSNEQFF.

This clonotype occurred a few times. The genes are TRBV28 and TRBJ2-1, with TRBD1 matching 10 bases. The J segment lost 3 bases and the V segment lost 6 bases, leaving 8 bases of the junction unmatched. CDR3 length equals 16 residues. The germline V gene encodes CDR1 MDHEN and CDR2 SYDVKM. CDR3 in DNA: TGTGCCAGCAGCCGCTTGACAGGGGGCATCTACAATGAGCAGTTCTTC. This translates into CASSRLTGGIYNEQFF.

The rearrangement uses TRBV6-1 and TRBJ1-5; 9 positions agree with TRBD1. The germline V gene encodes CDR1 MNHNS and CDR2 SASEGT. With V trimmed by 6 bases and J by 2 bases, 5 bases remained unmatched. The CDR3 spans 15 residues. CDR3: CASRKDRGGNQPQHF. As DNA, the CDR3 is TGTGCCAGCAGAAAGGACAGGGGCGGCAATCAGCCCCAGCATTTT.

The chain is built from TRBV11-2 and TRBJ2-1; no firm D call. Germline V lookup: CDR1 SGHAT, CDR2 FQNNGV. This CDR3 spans 15 amino acids. The V gene lost 5 bases and the J gene lost 4 bases, with 15 bases spanning the gap. CDR3 in amino acids: CASSPFATTYNEQFF. In DNA, the CDR3 is TGTGCCAGCAGCCCATTCGCAACAACATACAATGAGCAGTTCTTC.

This chain links TRBV3-1 with TRBJ2-4; 9 nucleotides agree with TRBD1. J was trimmed by 0 bases and V by 1 base; bases with no gene match: 4. CDR3 size: 17 residues. Germline CDR1 reads LGHDT; CDR2 reads YNNKEL (reference sequence). The CDR3 region has the DNA TGTGCCAGCAGCCAAGTGGGACAGGGCCTAGCCAAAAACATTCAGTACTTC. This translates into CASSQVGQGLAKNIQYF. The whole variable domain, filled in from reference TRBV3-1 and TRBJ2-4, reads DTAVSQTPKYLVTQMGNDKSIKCEQNLGHDTMYWYKQDSKKFLKIMFSYNNKELIINETVPNRFSPKSPDKAHLNLHINSLELGDSAVYFCASSQVGQGLAKNIQYFGAGTRLSVL.

A few counts support this clonotype. The chain combines TRBV3-1 with TRBJ2-5; TRBD2 matches 8 bases. There are 19 residues in the CDR3. V shed 0 bases, J shed 3 bases, and the junction held 15 bases outside the gene matches. Germline loops: CDR1 LGHDT, CDR2 YNNKEL (reference sequence). The CDR3 loop is CASSQESSRLAPFKETQYF. In DNA form, the CDR3 reads TGTGCCAGCAGCCAAGAATCGAGCCGACTAGCGCCTTTCAAAGAGACCCAGTACTTC.

CDR3 sequence (DNA): TGTGCCAGCAGCCAAGAAGGGCCGACTAGCGGGAATCCGAACACCGGGGAGCTGTTTTTT. Its translation: CASSQEGPTSGNPNTGELFF. The chain has TRBV3-1 and TRBJ2-2; 11 nucleotides match TRBD2. The CDR3 is 20 amino acids. J was trimmed by 0 bases and V by 0 bases; bases with no gene match: 9. The V gene's germline CDR1 is LGHDT and CDR2 YNNKEL (reference sequence).

The chain carries TRBV11-1 and TRBJ1-4; possibly TRBD1 for D (6 bases). Trimming stripped 4 bases from V and 0 bases from J, with 18 bases between. The CDR3 is 18 residues long. Germline assignment: CDR1 SGHAT and CDR2 FQDESV (reference sequence). CDR3: CASSSLRGQGATNEKLFF. The CDR3 DNA reads as TGTGCCAGCAGCTCTCTTCGGGGGCAGGGCGCAACTAATGAAAAACTGTTTTTT.

This clonotype has just a few counts. The chain uses TRBV12-3 or TRBV12-4 and TRBJ2-3; possible D gene TRBD2, 8 bases. V was pared by 6 bases and J by 13 bases, with 20 bases between. The CDR3 sequence is 13 residues long. Here the CDR3 DNA reads TGTGCCAGCAGCGCACTACTAGCGGACAGGAAGTATTTT. Its protein product is CASSALLADRKYF.

The chain has TRBV20-1 and TRBJ2-7, with D hard to call. With 4 bases removed from V and 1 base from J, the gap between germline ends came to 11 bases. Per germline, CDR1 DFQATT and CDR2 SNEGSKA (reference sequence). The CDR3 extends over 13 amino acids. CDR3 coding DNA: TGCAGTGCTACTAAAGACGGGTCCTACGAGCAGTACGTC. It translates to CSATKDGSYEQYV.

This sequence joins TRBV7-8 and TRBJ2-1; D unclear. Trimming shortened V by 3 bases and J by 3 bases, and 6 bases separated the two germline ends. This CDR3 spans 13 amino acids. Germline loops: CDR1 SGHVS, CDR2 FQNEAQ. The CDR3 nucleotides read TGTGCCAGCAGCTTTATCGACTACAATGAGCAGTTCTTC. Its protein is CASSFIDYNEQFF.

This clonotype was counted between two and nine times. V gene TRBV28 combines with J gene TRBJ2-7; no firm D call. CDR1 is MDHEN, CDR2 SYDVKM, per germline. CDR3 length: 11 amino acids. V was cut by 4 bases and J by 5 bases, with 6 bases left in between. The CDR3 spells CASSSDHEQYF. As DNA, the CDR3 is TGTGCCAGCAGTTCAGACCACGAGCAGTACTTC.

In its sample, this clonotype was seen a few times. The V gene is TRBV11-2, the J gene TRBJ2-3; D remains ambiguous. The CDR3 covers 14 residues. V dropped 7 bases and J dropped 2 bases, with 13 bases sitting between them. The germline gives CDR1 SGHAT, CDR2 FQNNGV. This chain's CDR3 is CASTPTQPTDTQYF. CDR3 coding DNA: TGTGCCAGCACCCCGACTCAACCCACAGATACGCAGTATTTT.